The clone carrying this TCR beta chain rates as medium-sized (0.01 to 0.1%). Its specificity is not known. Libraries were prepared by immunoSEQ multiplex PCR; TCRdb keeps only in-frame clonotypes and omits some of them. The sample carries 20,000 to 25,000 clones, 85% to 90% recorded once. CDR1 and CDR2 (germline): LNHDA, SQIVND (reference sequence). V shed 3 bases and J shed 3 bases, with 9 bases lying between them. The CDR3 runs to 14 residues. This sample was included in a study of OX40 agonist ivuxolimab in advanced cancers. The wider study: Dose-escalation patients' cancers were hepatocellular carcinoma, melanoma, renal cell or head and neck cancer. A partial response was reached by three patients: one with hepatocellular carcinoma and two with cutaneous melanoma.

Study outcomes and limitations: Low levels of normalized T-cell clonal expansion also appeared in some nonresponders.

The sequence came from an adult with an advanced solid tumor such as melanoma, head and neck, liver or kidney cancer. Sequencing was performed on CD4+ or CD8+ T cells sorted from blood, taken in a trial of the OX40 agonist ivuxolimab. V and J are TRBV19 and TRBJ2-1; D may match TRBD1 or TRBD2 (6 bases each). CDR3 sequence reads: CASSIGGGYNEQFF. CDR3 bases: TGTGCCAGTAGTATCGGGGGCGGCTACAATGAGCAGTTCTTC.